The 8 T cell receptor beta chains below come from one sample, sequenced in a study of OX40 agonist ivuxolimab in advanced cancers. The method was the immunoSEQ multiplex PCR assay. Imported from immuneACCESS, the table was reduced by TCRdb to in-frame sequences with V and J called. These copies leave out some clones; in studies compared against another copy, an unresolved V gene accounts for under half, and the cause of the remainder is not known. The sample table holds some 43,000 clones, of which around 89% were seen once. The ten largest account for roughly 0.53% of the sample. The specimen was CD4+ or CD8+ T cells sorted from blood, collected in a trial of the OX40 agonist ivuxolimab. The receptor source for this set is an adult with an advanced solid tumor such as melanoma, head and neck, liver or kidney cancer.

V and J are TRBV5-1 and TRBJ2-6; the D is unclear. Trimming removed 1 base at V and 3 bases at J, with 2 bases between. The CDR3 contains 13 residues. Looked up from germline, CDR1 is SGHRS and CDR2 is YFSETQ. The CDR3 is CASSLLGANVLTF. DNA for the CDR3: TGCGCCAGCAGCTTGCTTGGGGCCAACGTCCTGACTTTC.

This chain connects TRBV11-3 to TRBJ2-7, with TRBD1 identical over 8 bases. Germline V CDR1 and CDR2: SGHNT, YENEEA. Germline trimming cut 5 bases from V and 3 bases from J; bases unmatched to any gene: 3. The CDR3 spans 13 residues. In nucleotides, the CDR3 is TGTGCCAGCAGCGATGGACAGGGCTACGAGCAGTACTTC. Translated, it gives CASSDGQGYEQYF.

The chain carries TRBV4-1 and TRBJ1-5; D gene uncertain. The germline V gene encodes CDR1 MGHRA and CDR2 YSYEKL. Between the trimmed V and J ends, which lost 6 bases and 1 base, there was a span of 10 bases. The length of the CDR3 is 14 residues. The CDR3 DNA sequence: TGCGCCAGCAGGGACGCTGGGAGCAATCAGCCCCAGCATTTT. Its protein product is CASRDAGSNQPQHF.

This chain links TRBV5-4 with TRBJ2-3; D is ambiguous. Germline CDR1 and CDR2: SGHNT and YYREEE (reference sequence). V shed 0 bases and J shed 1 base, with 6 bases lying between them. The length of the CDR3 is 14 residues. The CDR3 protein is CASSLEGRTDTQYF. The CDR3 coding sequence is TGTGCCAGCAGCTTGGAAGGCCGCACAGATACGCAGTATTTT.

This clone was detected only once. The chain recombines TRBV4-3 with TRBJ1-5; 7 bases fit TRBD1. The CDR3 runs to 15 residues. Germline CDR1 is LGHNA and CDR2 is YSLEER. The J segment lost 11 bases and the V segment lost 4 bases, leaving 14 bases of the junction unmatched. In nucleotides, the CDR3 is TGCGCCAGCAGCCCCGACAGGGAGGTCATAGCAGCCCAGCATTTT. Translating gives CASSPDREVIAAQHF.

This clone was seen a handful of times. The rearrangement links TRBV9 to TRBJ2-3; 9 nucleotides agree with TRBD2. CDR3 size: 15 residues. Germline CDR1 is SGDLS and CDR2 is YYNGEE. The J segment lost 8 bases and the V segment lost 2 bases, leaving 9 bases of the junction unmatched. This chain's CDR3 is CASSVSGGGGGTQYF. CDR3 DNA: TGTGCCAGCAGCGTTAGCGGGGGTGGGGGAGGTACGCAGTATTTT.

The chain has TRBV29-1 and TRBJ2-7; D is perhaps TRBD2 (6 bases). CDR1 and CDR2 from the germline V gene are SQVTM and ANQGSEA. Trimming pared 5 bases from V and 1 base from J, leaving 9 bases between. CDR3 size: 12 residues. The CDR3 DNA follows: TGCAGCGTTACCGGGACTTCCTACGAGCAGTACTTC. Amino acids: CSVTGTSYEQYF.

V usage is TRBV18 and J usage is TRBJ1-2; D might be TRBD1 (6 bases). Trimming pared 4 bases from V and 4 bases from J, leaving 13 bases between. Germline CDR1 is KGHSH and CDR2 is LQKENI. There are 14 residues in the CDR3. The CDR3 bases are TGTGCCAGCTCACTACAGGGTTGGAGCTATGGCTACACCTTC. The encoded protein is CASSLQGWSYGYTF.